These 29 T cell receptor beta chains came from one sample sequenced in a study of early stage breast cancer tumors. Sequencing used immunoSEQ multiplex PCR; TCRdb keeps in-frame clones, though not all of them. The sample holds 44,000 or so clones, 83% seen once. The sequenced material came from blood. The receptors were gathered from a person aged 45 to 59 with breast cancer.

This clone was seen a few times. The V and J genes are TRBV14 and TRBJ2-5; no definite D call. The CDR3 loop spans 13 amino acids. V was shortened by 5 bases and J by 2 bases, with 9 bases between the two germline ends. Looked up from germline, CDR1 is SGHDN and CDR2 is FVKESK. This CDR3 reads CASSLTEQETQYF. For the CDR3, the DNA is TGTGCCAGCAGCTTGACGGAACAAGAGACCCAGTACTTC.

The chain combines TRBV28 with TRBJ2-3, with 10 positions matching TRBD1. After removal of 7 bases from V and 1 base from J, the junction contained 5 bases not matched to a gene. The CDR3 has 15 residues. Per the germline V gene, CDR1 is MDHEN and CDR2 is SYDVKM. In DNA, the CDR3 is TGTGCCAGCATTATAGGGACAGGGGGCACAGATACGCAGTATTTT. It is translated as CASIIGTGGTDTQYF.

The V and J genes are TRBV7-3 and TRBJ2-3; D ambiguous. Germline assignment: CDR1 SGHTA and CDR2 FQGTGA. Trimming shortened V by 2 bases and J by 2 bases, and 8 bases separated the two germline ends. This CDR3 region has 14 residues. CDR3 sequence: CASSLAPSTDTQYF. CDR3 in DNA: TGTGCCAGCAGCTTAGCCCCATCCACAGATACGCAGTATTTT.

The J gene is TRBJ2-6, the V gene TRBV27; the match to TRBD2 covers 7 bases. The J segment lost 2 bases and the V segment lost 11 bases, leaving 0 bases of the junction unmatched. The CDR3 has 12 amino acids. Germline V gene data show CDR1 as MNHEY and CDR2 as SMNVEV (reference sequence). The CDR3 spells CAGGAGANVLTF. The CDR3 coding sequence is TGTGCCGGGGGGGCTGGGGCCAACGTCCTGACTTTC.

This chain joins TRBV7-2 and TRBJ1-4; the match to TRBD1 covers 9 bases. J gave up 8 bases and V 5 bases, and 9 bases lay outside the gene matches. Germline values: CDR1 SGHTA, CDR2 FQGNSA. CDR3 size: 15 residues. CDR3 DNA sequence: TGTGCCAGCAGCCCCCGGGACAGGGTAGGCGAAAAACTGTTTTTT. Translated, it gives CASSPRDRVGEKLFF.

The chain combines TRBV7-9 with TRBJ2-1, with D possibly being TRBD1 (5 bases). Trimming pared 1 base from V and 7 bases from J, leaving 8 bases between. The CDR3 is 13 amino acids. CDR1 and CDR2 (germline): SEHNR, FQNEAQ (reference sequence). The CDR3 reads CASSLVQANEQFF. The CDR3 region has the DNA TGTGCCAGCAGCTTAGTACAGGCGAATGAGCAGTTCTTC.

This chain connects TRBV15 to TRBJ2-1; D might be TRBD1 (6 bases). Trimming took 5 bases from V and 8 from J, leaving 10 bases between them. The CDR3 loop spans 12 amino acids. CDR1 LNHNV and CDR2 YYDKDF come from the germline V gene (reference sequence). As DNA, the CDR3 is TGTGCCACCAGCCCCCAGGGGTATGAGCAGTTCTTC. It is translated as CATSPQGYEQFF.

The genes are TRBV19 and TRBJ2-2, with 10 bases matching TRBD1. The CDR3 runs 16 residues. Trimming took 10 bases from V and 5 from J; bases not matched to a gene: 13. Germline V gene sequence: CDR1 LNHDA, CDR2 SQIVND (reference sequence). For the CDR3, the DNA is TGTGCCACCCTGTCCCGGGACAGGGGAAGTACCGGGGAGCTGTTTTTT. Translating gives CATLSRDRGSTGELFF.

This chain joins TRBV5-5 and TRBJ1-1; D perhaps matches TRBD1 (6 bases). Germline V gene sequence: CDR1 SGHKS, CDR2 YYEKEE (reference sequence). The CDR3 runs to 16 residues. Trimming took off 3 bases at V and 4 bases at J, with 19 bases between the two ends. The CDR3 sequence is CASSWMWAGDGTEAFF. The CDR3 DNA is TGTGCCAGCAGCTGGATGTGGGCAGGGGACGGCACTGAAGCTTTCTTT.

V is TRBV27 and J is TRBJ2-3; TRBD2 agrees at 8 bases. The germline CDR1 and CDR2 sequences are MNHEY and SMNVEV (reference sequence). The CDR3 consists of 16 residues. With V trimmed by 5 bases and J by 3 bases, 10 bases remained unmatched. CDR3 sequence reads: CASSARGGRWTDTQYF. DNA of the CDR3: TGTGCCAGCAGTGCTCGGGGGGGCCGTTGGACAGATACGCAGTATTTT.

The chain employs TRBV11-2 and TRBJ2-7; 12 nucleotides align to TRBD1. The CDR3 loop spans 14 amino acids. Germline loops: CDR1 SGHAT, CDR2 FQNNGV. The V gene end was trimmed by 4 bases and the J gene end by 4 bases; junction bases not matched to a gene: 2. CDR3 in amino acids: CASSSGQGAYEQYF. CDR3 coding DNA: TGTGCCAGCAGCTCGGGACAGGGGGCTTACGAGCAGTACTTC.

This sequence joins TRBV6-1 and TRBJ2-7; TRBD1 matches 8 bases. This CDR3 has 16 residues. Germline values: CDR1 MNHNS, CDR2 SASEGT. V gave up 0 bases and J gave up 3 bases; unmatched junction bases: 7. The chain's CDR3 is CASSEAPQGANYEQYF. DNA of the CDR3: TGTGCCAGCAGTGAAGCCCCGCAGGGGGCGAACTACGAGCAGTACTTC.

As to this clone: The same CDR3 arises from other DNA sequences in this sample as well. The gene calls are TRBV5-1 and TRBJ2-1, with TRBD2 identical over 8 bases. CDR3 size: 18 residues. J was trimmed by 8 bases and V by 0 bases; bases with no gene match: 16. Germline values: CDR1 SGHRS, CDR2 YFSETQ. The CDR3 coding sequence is TGCGCCAGCAGCTTGGTCCTGGCGGGAGGACTTGGGCCTGATGAGCAGTTCTTC. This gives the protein CASSLVLAGGLGPDEQFF.

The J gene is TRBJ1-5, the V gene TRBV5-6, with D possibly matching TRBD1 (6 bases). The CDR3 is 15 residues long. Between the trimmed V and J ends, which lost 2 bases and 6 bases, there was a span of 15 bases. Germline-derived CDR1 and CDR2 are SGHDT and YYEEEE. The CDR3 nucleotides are TGTGCCAGCAGCTTATATTCGACAGGTTTTCAGCCCCAGCATTTT. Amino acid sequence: CASSLYSTGFQPQHF.

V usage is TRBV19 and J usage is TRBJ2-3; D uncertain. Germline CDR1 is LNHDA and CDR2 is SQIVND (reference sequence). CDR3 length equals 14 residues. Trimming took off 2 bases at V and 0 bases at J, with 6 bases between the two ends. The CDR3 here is CASSITRSTDTQYF. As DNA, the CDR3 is TGTGCCAGTAGTATAACACGCAGCACAGATACGCAGTATTTT. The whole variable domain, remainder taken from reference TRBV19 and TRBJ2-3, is DGGITQSPKYLFRKEGQNVTLSCEQNLNHDAMYWYRQDPGQGLRLIYYSQIVNDFQKGDIAEGYSVSREKKESFPLTVTSAQKNPTAFYLCASSITRSTDTQYFGPGTRLTVL.

The CDR3 spells CASGRRLDTDTQYF. In nucleotides, the CDR3 is TGTGCCAGTGGACGGAGACTAGATACAGATACGCAGTATTTT. The genes are TRBV19 and TRBJ2-3, with a tentative D call TRBD2 (6 bases). There are 14 residues in the CDR3. From germline, CDR1 is LNHDA and CDR2 SQIVND (reference sequence). V gave up 8 bases and J gave up 3 bases, with 15 bases separating them.

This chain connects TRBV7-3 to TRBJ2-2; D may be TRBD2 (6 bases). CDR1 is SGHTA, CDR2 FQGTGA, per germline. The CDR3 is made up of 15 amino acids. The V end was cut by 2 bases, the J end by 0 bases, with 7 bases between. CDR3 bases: TGTGCCAGCAGCTTAGCGGGACCGAACACCGGGGAGCTGTTTTTT. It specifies CASSLAGPNTGELFF.

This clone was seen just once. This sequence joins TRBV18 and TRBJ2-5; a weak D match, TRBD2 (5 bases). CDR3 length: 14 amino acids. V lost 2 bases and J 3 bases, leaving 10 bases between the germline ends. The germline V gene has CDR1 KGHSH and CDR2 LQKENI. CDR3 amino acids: CASSPRGKKETQYF. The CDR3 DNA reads TGTGCCAGCTCACCAAGAGGGAAAAAAGAGACCCAGTACTTC.

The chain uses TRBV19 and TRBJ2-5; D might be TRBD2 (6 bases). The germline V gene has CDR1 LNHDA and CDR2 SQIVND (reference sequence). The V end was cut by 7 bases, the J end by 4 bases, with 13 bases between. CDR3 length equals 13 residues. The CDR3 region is CASNAGTGETQYF. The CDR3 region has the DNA TGTGCCAGTAATGCGGGGACGGGAGAGACCCAGTACTTC. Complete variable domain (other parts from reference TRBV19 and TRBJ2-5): DGGITQSPKYLFRKEGQNVTLSCEQNLNHDAMYWYRQDPGQGLRLIYYSQIVNDFQKGDIAEGYSVSREKKESFPLTVTSAQKNPTAFYLCASNAGTGETQYFGPGTRLLVL.

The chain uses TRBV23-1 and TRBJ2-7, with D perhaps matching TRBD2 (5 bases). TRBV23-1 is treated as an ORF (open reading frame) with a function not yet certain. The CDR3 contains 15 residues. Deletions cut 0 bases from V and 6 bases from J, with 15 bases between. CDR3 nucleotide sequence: TGCGCCAGCAGTCAATCCCCGGGGAAAAGACGCGAGCAGTACTTC. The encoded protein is CASSQSPGKRREQYF.

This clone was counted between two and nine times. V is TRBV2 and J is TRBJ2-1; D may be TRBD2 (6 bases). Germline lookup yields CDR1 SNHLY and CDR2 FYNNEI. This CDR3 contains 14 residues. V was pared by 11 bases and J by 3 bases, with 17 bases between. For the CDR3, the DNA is TGTGCCTCAAGAGGGTCAGCGGGCTACAATGAGCAGTTCTTC. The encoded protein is CASRGSAGYNEQFF.

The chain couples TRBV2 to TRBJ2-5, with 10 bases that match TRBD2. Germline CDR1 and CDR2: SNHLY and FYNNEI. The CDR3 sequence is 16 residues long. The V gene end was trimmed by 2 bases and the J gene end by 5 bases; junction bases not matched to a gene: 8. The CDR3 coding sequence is TGTGCCAGCAGTGAATCTAGCGGGGGCCGGCGGGAGACCCAGTACTTC. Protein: CASSESSGGRRETQYF.

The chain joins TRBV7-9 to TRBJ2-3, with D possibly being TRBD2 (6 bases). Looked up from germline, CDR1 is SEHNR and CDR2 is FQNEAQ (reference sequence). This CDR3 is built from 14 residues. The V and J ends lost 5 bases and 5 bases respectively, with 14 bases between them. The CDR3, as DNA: TGTGCCAGCAGCCGAGGGATGGGGGGAGATACGCAGTATTTT. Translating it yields CASSRGMGGDTQYF.

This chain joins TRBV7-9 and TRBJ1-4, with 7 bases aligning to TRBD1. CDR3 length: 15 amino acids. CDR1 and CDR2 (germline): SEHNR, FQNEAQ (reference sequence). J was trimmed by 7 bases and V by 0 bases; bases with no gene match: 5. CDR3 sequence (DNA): TGTGCCAGCAGCTTAGCAGGGGGCGCAATTGAAAAACTGTTTTTT. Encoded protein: CASSLAGGAIEKLFF. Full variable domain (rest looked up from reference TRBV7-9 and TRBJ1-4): DTGVSQNPRHKITKRGQNVTFRCDPISEHNRLYWYRQTLGQGPEFLTYFQNEAQLEKSRLLSDRFSAERPKGSFSTLEIQRTEQGDSAMYLCASSLAGGAIEKLFFGSGTQLSVL.

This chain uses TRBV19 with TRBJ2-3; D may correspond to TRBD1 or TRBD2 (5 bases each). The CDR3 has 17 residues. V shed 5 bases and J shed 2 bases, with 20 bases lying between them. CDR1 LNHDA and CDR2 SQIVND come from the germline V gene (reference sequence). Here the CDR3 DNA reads TGTGCCAGTAGTCAGAATACCGGTGGGGGTCTCACAGATACGCAGTATTTT. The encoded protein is CASSQNTGGGLTDTQYF.

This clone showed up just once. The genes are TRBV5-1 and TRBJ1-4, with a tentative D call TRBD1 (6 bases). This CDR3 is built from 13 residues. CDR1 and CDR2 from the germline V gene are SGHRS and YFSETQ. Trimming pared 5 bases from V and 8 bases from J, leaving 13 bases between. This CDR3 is CASSGQTSEKLFF. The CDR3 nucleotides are TGCGCCAGCAGTGGACAGACATCAGAAAAACTGTTTTTT.

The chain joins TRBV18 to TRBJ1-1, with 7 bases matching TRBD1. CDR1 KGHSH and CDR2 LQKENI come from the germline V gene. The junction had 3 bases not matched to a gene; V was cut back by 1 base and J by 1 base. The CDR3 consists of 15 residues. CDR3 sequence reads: CASSPQGGANTEAFF. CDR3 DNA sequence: TGTGCCAGCTCACCACAAGGGGGCGCGAACACTGAAGCTTTCTTT.

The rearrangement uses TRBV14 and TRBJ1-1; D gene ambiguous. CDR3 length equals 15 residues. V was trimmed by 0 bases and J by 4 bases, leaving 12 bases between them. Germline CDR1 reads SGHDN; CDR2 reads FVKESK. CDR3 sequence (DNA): TGTGCCAGCAGCCAAGATTCGTGGGCCGGCACTGAAGCTTTCTTT. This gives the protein CASSQDSWAGTEAFF.

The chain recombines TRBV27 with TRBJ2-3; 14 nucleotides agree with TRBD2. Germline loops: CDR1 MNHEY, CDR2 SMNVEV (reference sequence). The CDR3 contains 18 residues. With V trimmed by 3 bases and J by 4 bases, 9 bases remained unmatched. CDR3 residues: CASSFFGLAGGGSDTQYF. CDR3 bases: TGTGCCAGCAGTTTCTTCGGACTAGCGGGAGGCGGATCAGATACGCAGTATTTT.